This T cell receptor (beta chain) was documented in a study of CD8 T cells in Susac syndrome. Study findings and constraints: It was acknowledged in the study that the number of individuals who were included in its TCR sequencing and HLA analysis was relatively small.

The CDR3 extends over 14 amino acids. Looked up from germline, CDR1 is SGHAT and CDR2 is FQNNGV. V was trimmed by 2 bases and J by 4 bases, leaving 12 bases between them. Peripheral blood CD8+ and CD4+ T cells were profiled by TCR beta sequencing. The CD8+ and CD4+ T cells were isolated magnetically using a negative isolation approach, whereas the TEMRA cells were enriched by FACS. Turning to this clonotype: What it binds is unknown.

Random hexamers primed reverse transcription of about 0.45 to 1 ug RNA. Amplification of TCR beta CDR3 was carried out by immunoSEQ multiplex PCR, which covered 54 Vbeta and 13 Jbeta segments. TCRdb reprocessed the immunoSEQ multiplex PCR reads via MiXCR and lists one record per CDR3 protein. The sample contains 150,000 to 190,000 distinct CDR3 sequences, 94% of which appear only once. This receptor was obtained from a human donor with multiple sclerosis. The sequenced sample was CD8+ T cells from PBMCs. J is TRBJ2-7 and V is TRBV11-2, with D perhaps TRBD1 (5 bases). CDR3 DNA sequence: TGTGCCAGCAGCTTAACAGGCTCCCCTTACGAGCAGTACTTC. It translates to CASSLTGSPYEQYF.